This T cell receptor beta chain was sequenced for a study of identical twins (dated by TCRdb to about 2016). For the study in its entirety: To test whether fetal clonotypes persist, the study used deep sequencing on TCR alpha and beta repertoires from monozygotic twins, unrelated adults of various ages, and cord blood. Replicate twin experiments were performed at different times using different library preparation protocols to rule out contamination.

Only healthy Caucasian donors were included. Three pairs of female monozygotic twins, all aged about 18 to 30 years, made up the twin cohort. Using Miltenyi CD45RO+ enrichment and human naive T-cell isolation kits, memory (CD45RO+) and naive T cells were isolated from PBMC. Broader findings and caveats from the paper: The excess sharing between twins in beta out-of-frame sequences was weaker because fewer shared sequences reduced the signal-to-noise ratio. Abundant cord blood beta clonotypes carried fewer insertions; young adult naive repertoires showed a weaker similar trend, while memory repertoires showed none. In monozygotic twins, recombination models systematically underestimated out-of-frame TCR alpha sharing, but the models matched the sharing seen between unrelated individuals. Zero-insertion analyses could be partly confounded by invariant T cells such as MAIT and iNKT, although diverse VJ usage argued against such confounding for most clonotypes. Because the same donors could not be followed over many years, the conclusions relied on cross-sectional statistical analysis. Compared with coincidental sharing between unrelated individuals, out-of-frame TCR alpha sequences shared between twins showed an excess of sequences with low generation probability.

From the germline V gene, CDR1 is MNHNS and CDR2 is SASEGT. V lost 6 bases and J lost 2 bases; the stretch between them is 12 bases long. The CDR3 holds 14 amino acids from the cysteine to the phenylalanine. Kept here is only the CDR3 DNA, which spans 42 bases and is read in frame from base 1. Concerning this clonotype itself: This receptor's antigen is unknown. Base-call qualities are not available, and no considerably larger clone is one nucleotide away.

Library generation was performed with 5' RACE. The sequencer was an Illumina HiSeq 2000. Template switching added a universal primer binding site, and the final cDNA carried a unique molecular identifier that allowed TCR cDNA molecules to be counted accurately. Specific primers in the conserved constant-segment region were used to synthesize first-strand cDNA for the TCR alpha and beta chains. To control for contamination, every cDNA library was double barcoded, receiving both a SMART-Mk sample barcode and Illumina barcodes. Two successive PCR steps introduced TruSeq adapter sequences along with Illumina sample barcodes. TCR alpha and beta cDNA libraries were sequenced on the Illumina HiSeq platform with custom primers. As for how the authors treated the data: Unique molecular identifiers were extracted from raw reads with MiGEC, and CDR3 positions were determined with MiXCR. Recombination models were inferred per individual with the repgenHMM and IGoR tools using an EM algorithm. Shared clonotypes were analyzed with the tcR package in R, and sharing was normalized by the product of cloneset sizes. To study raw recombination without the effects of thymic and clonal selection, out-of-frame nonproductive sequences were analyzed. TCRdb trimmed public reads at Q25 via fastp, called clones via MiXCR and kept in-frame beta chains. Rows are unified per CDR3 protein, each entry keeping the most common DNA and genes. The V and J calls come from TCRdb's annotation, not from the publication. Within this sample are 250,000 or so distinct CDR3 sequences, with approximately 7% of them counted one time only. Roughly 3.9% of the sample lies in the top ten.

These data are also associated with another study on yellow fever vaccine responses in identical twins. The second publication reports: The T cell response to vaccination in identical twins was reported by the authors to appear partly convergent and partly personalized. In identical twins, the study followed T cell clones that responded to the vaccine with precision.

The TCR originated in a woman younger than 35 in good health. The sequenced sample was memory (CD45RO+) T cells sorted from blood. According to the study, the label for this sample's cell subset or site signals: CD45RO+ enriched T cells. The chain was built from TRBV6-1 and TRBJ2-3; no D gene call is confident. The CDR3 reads CASRAWTATDTQYF. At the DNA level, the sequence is TGTGCCAGCAGGGCTTGGACGGCCACAGATACGCAGTATTTT.